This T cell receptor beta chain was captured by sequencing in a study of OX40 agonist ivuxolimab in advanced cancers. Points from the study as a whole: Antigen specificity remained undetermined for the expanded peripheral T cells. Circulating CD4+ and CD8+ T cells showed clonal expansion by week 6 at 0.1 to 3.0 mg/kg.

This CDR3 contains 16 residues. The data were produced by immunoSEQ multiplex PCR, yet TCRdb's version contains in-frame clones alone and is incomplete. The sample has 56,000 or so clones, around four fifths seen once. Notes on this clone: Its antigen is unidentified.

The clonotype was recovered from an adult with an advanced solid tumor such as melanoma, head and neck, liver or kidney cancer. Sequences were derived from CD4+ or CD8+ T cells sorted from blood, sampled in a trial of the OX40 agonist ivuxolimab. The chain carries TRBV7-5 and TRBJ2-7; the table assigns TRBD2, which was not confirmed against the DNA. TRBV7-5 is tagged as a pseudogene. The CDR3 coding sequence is TGTGCCAGAAGCTACAACAGGTGGACGACTAGCTACGAGCAGTACTTC. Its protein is CARSYNRWTTSYEQYF.